The present TCR beta chain was sequenced within a study of shared clonotypes between healthy human individuals. As for the study in general: Donors had three CD4 naive, three CD4 memory, two CD8 naive and one CD8 memory plate apiece.

Splitting of CD4+ cells produced CD45RA+ naive and CD45RA-negative memory subsets. The table came from immunoSEQ multiplex PCR; TCRdb's copy has only in-frame clones and leaves some out. The data hold 800,000 to 1,200,000 clones, with 78% observed a single time. This receptor was taken from a man aged 18 to 30 in good health. Some clones in this sample may be carry-over from other donors' samples. The sequencing sample was made of memory CD4+ T cells from PBMCs. The subset denotes: CD45RA-negative fraction.

CDR3 in DNA: TGTGCCAGCAGCTGGGGGTTCGGAGCGGCGACCGGGGAGCTGTTTTTT. Residues: CASSWGFGAATGELFF. The chain couples TRBV5-4 to TRBJ2-2; D possibly matches TRBD1 or TRBD2 (5 bases each). V was pared by 3 bases and J by 5 bases, with 17 bases between. Germline V CDR1 and CDR2: SGHNT, YYREEE (reference sequence). This CDR3 comprises 16 residues. Full variable domain (outside the CDR3, taken from reference TRBV5-4 and TRBJ2-2): ETGVTQSPTHLIKTRGQQVTLRCSSQSGHNTVSWYQQALGQGPQFIFQYYREEENGRGNFPPRFSGLQFPNYSSELNVNALELDDSALYLCASSWGFGAATGELFFGEGSRLTVL.